The T cell receptor beta chain under discussion was sequenced for a study of shared clonotypes between healthy human individuals. Study-wide points: Among donors, the sharing of clonotypes was expected to be influenced by sequencing depth.

At a deep level, the assay was run. Sorted-subset replicate PCR reactions contained 200 to 250 ng DNA, corresponding to some 29,000 T cell genomes. The repertoire was sequenced with immunoSEQ multiplex PCR; TCRdb's copy has only in-frame clones and lacks some. The sample has 600,000 to 800,000 clones, 72% seen once. Of note for this clone: Its antigen is not identified.

The V gene lost 7 bases and the J gene lost 4 bases, with 13 bases spanning the gap. Germline CDR1 SGHAT, CDR2 FQNNGV. The CDR3 extends over 13 amino acids. Specimen: memory CD4+ T cells sorted from blood. Sample subset: CD45RA-negative fraction. The chain couples TRBV11-2 to TRBJ1-1, with unresolved D. This receptor was taken from a woman younger than 45 in good health. CDR3: CASNPPRSTEAFF. The CDR3 coding sequence is TGTGCCAGCAACCCCCCCCGGAGCACTGAAGCTTTCTTT.